The source of this T cell receptor beta chain is a study of identical twins. V lost 5 bases to trimming and J lost 7 bases, with 14 bases between them. This CDR3 has 13 residues. TCRdb reprocessed the 5' RACE reads with MiXCR, giving one entry per CDR3 protein. This sample yields some 660,000 distinct CDR3 sequences, of which 8.6% are seen a single time; around 0.98% belongs to the top ten. This sample also belongs to another study, concerning yellow fever vaccine responses in identical twins.

The sequence derives from a woman aged 18-35 years in good health. The chain links TRBV12-3 or TRBV12-4 to TRBJ2-5; D is possibly TRBD1 (5 bases). The sequenced sample was PBMCs. CDR3: CASSPSRQGTQYF. CDR3 sequence (DNA): TGTGCCAGCAGTCCGTCAAGGCAGGGGACCCAGTACTTC.